This TCR beta chain was found in a study of control samples from healthy donors and cancer patients. There are a few counts of this clone. Assay: immunoSEQ multiplex PCR; the TCRdb copy retains only in-frame clones and omits some. The table shows about 140,000 clones, with roughly 89% occurring only once. This clonotype originated in a man younger than 35 in good health. Sequenced: blood.

CDR3 residues: CASSADHNEKLFF. For the CDR3, the DNA is TGTGCCAGCAGTGCGGACCATAATGAAAAACTGTTTTTT. The chain combines TRBV2 with TRBJ1-4; D call uncertain. Germline V lookup: CDR1 SNHLY, CDR2 FYNNEI. The CDR3 sequence is 13 residues long. The ends were cut back, 4 bases at V and 4 bases at J, with 7 bases in the middle. Full variable domain (rest looked up from reference TRBV2 and TRBJ1-4): EPEVTQTPSHQVTQMGQEVILRCVPISNHLYFYWYRQILGQKVEFLVSFYNNEISEKSEIFDDQFSVERPDGSNFTLKIRSTKLEDSAMYFCASSADHNEKLFFGSGTQLSVL.